The 13 T cell receptor beta chains listed next were all sequenced from one sample in a study of vaccination effects on CD4 cells after COVID-19 (dated by TCRdb to about 2022). Library preparation used the immunoSEQ multiplex PCR assay. Not all clones reach the TCRdb copy of this immuneACCESS table, which keeps in-frame sequences only. Checked studies attribute under half of the gap to unresolved V genes and leave the rest unexplained. For this sample there are tens of thousands of clones; roughly 80% appear just once. In total, the top ten clones hold 2% of the sample. The ViraFEST assay stimulated PBMC with viral peptide pools and then used TCR sequencing to identify antigen-specific CD4+ T cell clonotypes by expansion. After around 11 days of culture, CD4+ T cells were isolated with the EasySep CD4+ T cell isolation kit. Each participant received two doses of an mRNA SARS-CoV-2 vaccine, either BNT162b2 or mRNA-1273.

The antigens for these receptors are not known. The sequenced sample was CD4+ T cells from PBMCs cultured with HCoV-OC43 spike peptides, obtained after COVID-19 vaccination. What this sample's cell subset or site label stands for: HCoV-OC43 spike overlapping peptide pool stimulation. The receptor set was obtained from a human donor who received a COVID-19 vaccine.

The V gene is TRBV28, the J gene TRBJ1-2; the D is unclear. The V gene lost 7 bases and the J gene lost 0 bases, with 9 bases spanning the gap. Per germline, CDR1 MDHEN and CDR2 SYDVKM. This CDR3 comprises 13 residues. The CDR3 region is CASTGPANYGYTF. The CDR3 bases are TGTGCCAGCACTGGACCAGCTAACTATGGCTACACCTTC.

The chain is built from TRBV24-1 and TRBJ1-5, with a weak D call TRBD1 (6 bases). Germline V CDR1 and CDR2: KGHDR, SFDVKD. V lost 5 bases, J lost 11 bases, and 18 bases lay in between. The CDR3 runs 14 residues. CDR3 bases: TGTGCCACCAGTGGGGGCGGGGGGCCTGGGGCCCAGCATTTT. This gives the protein CATSGGGGPGAQHF.

The J gene is TRBJ1-1, the V gene TRBV30; D may be TRBD1 (6 bases). The germline V and J ends were trimmed by 2 bases and 7 bases, with 20 bases remaining between them. Germline V lookup: CDR1 GTSNPN, CDR2 SVGIG (reference sequence). The CDR3 has 15 amino acids. The CDR3 sequence is CAWSSLARTDNEAFF. The CDR3 nucleotides read TGTGCCTGGAGTTCCTTAGCCCGGACAGATAATGAAGCTTTCTTT.

Notes on this clone: One junction end disagrees with the germline gene, perhaps due to a read error. This rearrangement joins TRBV5-1 to TRBJ2-3, with 7 bases lining up with TRBD2. CDR1 and CDR2 from the germline V gene are SGHRS and YFSETQ. The CDR3 has 14 residues. CDR3 region: CASSSGGSTGTQYF. As DNA, the CDR3 is TGCGCCAGCAGCTCGGGAGGTTCCACAGGTACGCAGTATTTT.

This clone was detected only a few times. The chain couples TRBV2 to TRBJ1-5; 9 bases match TRBD1. CDR1 is SNHLY, CDR2 FYNNEI, per germline. V lost 3 bases to trimming and J lost 5 bases; unmatched junction nucleotides: 2. The CDR3 has 14 residues. The CDR3 DNA sequence: TGTGCCAGCAGTGACCGACAGGGGGATCAGCCCCAGCATTTT. Translating it yields CASSDRQGDQPQHF.

This chain links TRBV14 with TRBJ2-7, with D possibly being TRBD1 (6 bases). From germline, CDR1 is SGHDN and CDR2 FVKESK. The CDR3 is made up of 13 amino acids. Between the trimmed V and J ends, which lost 4 bases and 2 bases, there was a span of 9 bases. In DNA, the CDR3 is TGTGCCAGCAGCCCTACAGGGCCCTACGAGCAGTACGTC. Its protein product is CASSPTGPYEQYV.

The chain has TRBV6-5 and TRBJ2-5; the D gene could be TRBD1 or TRBD2 (6 bases each). The germline CDR1 and CDR2 sequences are MNHEY and SVGAGI. The CDR3 is 15 residues long. Trimming removed 4 bases from V and 5 bases from J, with 17 bases in between. The CDR3 protein is CASSSTGTGGETQYF. In nucleotides, the CDR3 is TGTGCCAGCAGTTCGACAGGCACTGGAGGGGAGACCCAGTACTTC.

The gene calls are TRBV6-5 and TRBJ1-3; maybe TRBD1 (6 bases). The V gene lost 5 bases and the J gene lost 3 bases, with 11 bases spanning the gap. CDR1 and CDR2 (germline): MNHEY, SVGAGI. The CDR3 spans 14 residues. The DNA for the CDR3 is TGTGCCAGCAGTCTCTACAGGGATGGAAACACCATATATTTT. Amino acids: CASSLYRDGNTIYF.

This clone was recorded a few times. This sequence joins TRBV2 and TRBJ2-3; D remains unclear. CDR1 and CDR2 (germline): SNHLY, FYNNEI. The CDR3 loop spans 13 amino acids. The germline V and J ends were trimmed by 6 bases and 2 bases, with 9 bases remaining between them. CDR3 coding DNA: TGTGCCAGCAGCAGGAACCCCACAGATACGCAGTATTTT. Amino acids: CASSRNPTDTQYF.

This rearrangement joins TRBV28 to TRBJ1-2; 8 positions agree with TRBD1. CDR1 MDHEN and CDR2 SYDVKM come from the germline V gene. The trim removed 6 bases at V and 6 bases at J, leaving 3 bases unmatched. The CDR3 totals 12 residues. CDR3 nucleotide sequence: TGTGCCAGCAGGACAGGGGAGGATGGCTACACCTTC. It is translated as CASRTGEDGYTF.

This clone was detected only once. The chain recombines TRBV9 with TRBJ2-5; TRBD2 agrees at 11 bases. This CDR3 spans 15 amino acids. Trimming cost V 6 bases and J 2 bases; bases outside gene matches: 6. CDR1 and CDR2 (germline): SGDLS, YYNGEE. CDR3 region: CASNIAGGRQETQYF. In DNA form, the CDR3 reads TGTGCCAGCAATATAGCGGGGGGGCGTCAAGAGACCCAGTACTTC.

The V gene is TRBV6-1, the J gene TRBJ1-5, with 9 bases fitting TRBD1. This CDR3 comprises 19 residues. Germline trimming cut 3 bases from V and 0 bases from J; bases unmatched to any gene: 12. Per the germline V gene, CDR1 is MNHNS and CDR2 is SASEGT. CDR3 sequence: CASSDSPGQGFYSNQPQHF. In DNA form, the CDR3 reads TGTGCCAGCAGTGATTCTCCGGGACAGGGTTTTTATAGCAATCAGCCCCAGCATTTT.

The rearrangement uses TRBV5-1 and TRBJ2-3, with a weak D call TRBD2 (7 bases). Trimming took 0 bases from V and 5 from J, leaving 16 bases between them. Germline V gene lookup returns CDR1 SGHRS and CDR2 YFSETQ. This CDR3 is 16 amino acids long. CDR3 amino acids: CASSLVGGQAEDTQYF. As DNA, the CDR3 is TGCGCCAGCAGCTTGGTCGGGGGGCAAGCGGAAGATACGCAGTATTTT.